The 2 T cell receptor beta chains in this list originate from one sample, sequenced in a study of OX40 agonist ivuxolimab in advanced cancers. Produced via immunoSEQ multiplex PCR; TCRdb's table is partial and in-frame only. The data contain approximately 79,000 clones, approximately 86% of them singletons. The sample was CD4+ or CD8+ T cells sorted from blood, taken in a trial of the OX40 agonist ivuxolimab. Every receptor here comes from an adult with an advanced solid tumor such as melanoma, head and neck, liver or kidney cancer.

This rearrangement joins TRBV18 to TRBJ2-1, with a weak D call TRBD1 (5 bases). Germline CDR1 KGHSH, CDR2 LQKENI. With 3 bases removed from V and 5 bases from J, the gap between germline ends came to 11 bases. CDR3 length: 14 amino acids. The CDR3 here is CASSPGQYDNEQFF. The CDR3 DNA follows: TGTGCCAGCTCACCGGGGCAGTATGACAATGAGCAGTTCTTC.

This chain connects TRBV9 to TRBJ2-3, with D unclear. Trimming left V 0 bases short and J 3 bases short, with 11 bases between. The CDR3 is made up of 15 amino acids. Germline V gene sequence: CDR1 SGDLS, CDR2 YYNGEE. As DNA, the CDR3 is TGTGCCAGCAGCGTAGGATCCGTAACGACAGATACGCAGTATTTT. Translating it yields CASSVGSVTTDTQYF.